Sequencing of this T cell receptor beta chain was carried out in a study of Ad26.COV2.S vaccination and SARS-CoV-2 variants. This CDR3 is built from 13 residues. The germline V gene has CDR1 SGHRS and CDR2 YFSETQ. Between the trimmed V and J ends, which lost 6 bases and 1 base, there was a span of 10 bases. The treatment was: 15 to 20 received Ad26.COV2.S at low or high dose, single or two shots; 5 received placebo; per-sample allocation not given. Day 63 after the first vaccine or placebo injection was the time point for sampling. The data were produced by immunoSEQ multiplex PCR, yet TCRdb's version contains in-frame clones alone and is incomplete. The data hold over 350,000 clones, with roughly nine tenths observed a single time.

The input for sequencing was peripheral blood, taken in a trial of Ad26.COV2.S vaccine versus placebo. This clonotype originated in a person between 18 and 65 years old who received the Ad26.COV2.S COVID-19 vaccine or a placebo. The chain employs TRBV5-1 and TRBJ1-2; a possible D gene is TRBD1 (5 bases). In DNA, the CDR3 is TGCGCCAGCACCCAGGGTGATAACTATGGCTACACCTTC. It encodes CASTQGDNYGYTF.